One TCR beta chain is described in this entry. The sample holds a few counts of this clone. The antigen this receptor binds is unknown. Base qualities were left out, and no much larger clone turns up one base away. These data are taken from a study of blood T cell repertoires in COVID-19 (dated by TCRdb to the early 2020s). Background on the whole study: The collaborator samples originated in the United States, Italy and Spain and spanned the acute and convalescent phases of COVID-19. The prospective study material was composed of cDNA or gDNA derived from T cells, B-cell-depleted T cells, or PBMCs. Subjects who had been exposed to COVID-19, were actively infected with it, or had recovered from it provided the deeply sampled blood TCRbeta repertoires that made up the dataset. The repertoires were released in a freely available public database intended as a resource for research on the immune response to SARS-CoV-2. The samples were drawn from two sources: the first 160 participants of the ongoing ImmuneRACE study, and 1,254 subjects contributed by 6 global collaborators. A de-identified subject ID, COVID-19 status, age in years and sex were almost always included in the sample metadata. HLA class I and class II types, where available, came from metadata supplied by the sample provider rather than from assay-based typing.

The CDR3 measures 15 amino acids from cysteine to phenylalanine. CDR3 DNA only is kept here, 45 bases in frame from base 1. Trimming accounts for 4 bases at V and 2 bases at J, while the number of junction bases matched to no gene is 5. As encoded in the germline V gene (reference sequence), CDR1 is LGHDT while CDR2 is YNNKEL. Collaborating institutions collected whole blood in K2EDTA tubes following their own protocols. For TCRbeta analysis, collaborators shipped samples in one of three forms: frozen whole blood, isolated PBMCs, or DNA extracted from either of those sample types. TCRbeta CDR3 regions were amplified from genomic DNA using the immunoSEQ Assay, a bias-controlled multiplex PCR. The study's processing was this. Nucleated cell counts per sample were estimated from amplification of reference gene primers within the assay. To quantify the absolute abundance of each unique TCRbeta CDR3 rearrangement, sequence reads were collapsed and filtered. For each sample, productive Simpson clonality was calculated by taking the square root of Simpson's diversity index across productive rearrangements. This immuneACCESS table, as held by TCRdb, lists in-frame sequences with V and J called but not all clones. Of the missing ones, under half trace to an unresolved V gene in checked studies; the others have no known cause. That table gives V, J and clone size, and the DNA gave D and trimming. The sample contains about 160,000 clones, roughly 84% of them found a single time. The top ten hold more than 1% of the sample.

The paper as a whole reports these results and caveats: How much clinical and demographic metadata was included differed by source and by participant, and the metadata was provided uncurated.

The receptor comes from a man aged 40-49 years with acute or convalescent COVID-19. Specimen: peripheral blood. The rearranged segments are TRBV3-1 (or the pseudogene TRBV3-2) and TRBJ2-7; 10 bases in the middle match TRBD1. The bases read TGTGCCAGCAGCCGCGGGGACAGGGGTGCCTACGAGCAGTACTTC. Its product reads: CASSRGDRGAYEQYF.